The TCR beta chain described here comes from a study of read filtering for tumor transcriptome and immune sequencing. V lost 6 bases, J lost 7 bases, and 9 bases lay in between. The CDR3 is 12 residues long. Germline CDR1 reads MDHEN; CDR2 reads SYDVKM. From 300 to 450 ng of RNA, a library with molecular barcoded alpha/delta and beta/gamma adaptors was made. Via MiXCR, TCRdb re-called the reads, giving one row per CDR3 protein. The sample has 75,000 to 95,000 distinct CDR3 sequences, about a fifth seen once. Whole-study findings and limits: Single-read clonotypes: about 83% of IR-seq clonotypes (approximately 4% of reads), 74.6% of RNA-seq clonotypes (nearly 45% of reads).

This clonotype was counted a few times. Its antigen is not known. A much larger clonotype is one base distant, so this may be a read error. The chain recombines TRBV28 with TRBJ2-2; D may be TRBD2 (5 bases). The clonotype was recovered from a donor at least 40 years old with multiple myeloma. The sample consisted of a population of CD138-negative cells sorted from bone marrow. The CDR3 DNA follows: TGTGCCAGCAGCACTAGGGTCGGGGAGCTGTTTTTT. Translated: CASSTRVGELFF.